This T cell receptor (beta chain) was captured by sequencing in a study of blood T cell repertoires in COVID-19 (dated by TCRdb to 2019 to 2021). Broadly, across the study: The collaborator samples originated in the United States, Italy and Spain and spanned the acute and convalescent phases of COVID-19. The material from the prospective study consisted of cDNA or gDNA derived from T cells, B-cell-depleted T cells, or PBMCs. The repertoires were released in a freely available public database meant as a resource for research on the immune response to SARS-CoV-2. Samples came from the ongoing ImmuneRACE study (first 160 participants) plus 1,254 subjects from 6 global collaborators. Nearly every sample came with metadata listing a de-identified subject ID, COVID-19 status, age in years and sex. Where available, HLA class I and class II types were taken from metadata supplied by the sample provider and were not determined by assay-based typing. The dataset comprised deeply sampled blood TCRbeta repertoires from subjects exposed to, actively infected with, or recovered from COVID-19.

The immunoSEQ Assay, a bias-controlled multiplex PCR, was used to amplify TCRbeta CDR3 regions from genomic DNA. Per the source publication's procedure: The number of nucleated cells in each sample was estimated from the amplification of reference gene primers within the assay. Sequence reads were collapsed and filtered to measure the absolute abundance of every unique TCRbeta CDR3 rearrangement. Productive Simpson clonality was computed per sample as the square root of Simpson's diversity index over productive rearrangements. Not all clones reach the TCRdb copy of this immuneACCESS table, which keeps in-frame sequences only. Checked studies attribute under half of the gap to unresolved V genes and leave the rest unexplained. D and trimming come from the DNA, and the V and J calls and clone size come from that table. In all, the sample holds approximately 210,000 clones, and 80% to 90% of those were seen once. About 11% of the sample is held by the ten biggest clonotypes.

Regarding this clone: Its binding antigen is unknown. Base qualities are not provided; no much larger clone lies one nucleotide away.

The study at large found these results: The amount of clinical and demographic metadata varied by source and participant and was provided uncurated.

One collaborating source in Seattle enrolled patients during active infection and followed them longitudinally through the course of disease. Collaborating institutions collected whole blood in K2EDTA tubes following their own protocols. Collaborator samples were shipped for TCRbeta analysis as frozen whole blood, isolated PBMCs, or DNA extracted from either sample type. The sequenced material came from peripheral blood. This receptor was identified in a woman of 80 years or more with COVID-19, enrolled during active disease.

In nucleotides, the sequence is TGTGCCTTGAGCGGGGGGGTCATGGATACGCAGTATTTT. It codes for CALSGGVMDTQYF. The chain is encoded by TRBV10-3 joined to TRBJ2-3; the central 10 bases match TRBD2. Spanning cysteine to phenylalanine, the CDR3 consists of 13 amino acids. Kept here is only the CDR3 DNA, which spans 39 bases and is read in frame from base 1. CDR1 and CDR2 are drawn from the germline V gene: ENHRY, SYGVKD. Trimming leaves V shorter by 11 bases and J shorter by 6 bases, with the junction holding 8 bases beyond the gene matches.